The T cell receptor (beta chain) described here comes from a study of molecular identifiers for immune sequencing clone quantification. About the research overall: Five portions were made in replicates from RNA of approximately 20,000 or 98,000 naive CD8 cells, and four underwent sequencing.

Bulk libraries came from a prior protocol with listed TCR primers. TCRdb processed the PCR reads anew with MiXCR; each CDR3 protein has one entry. Of under 800,000 distinct CDR3 sequences in the sample, over 25% are singletons; the top ten hold 0.78%. Sorted naive CD8 T cells were those defined as CD8+CD4-CCR7+CD45RA+. This clonotype occurred a few times. Trimming took off 5 bases at V and 2 bases at J, with 10 bases between the two ends. CDR3 length: 14 amino acids. CDR1 and CDR2 (germline): SEHNR, FQNEAQ (reference sequence). J is TRBJ2-1 and V is TRBV7-9, with TRBD2 as a possible D gene (7 bases). Sequencing input: naive CD8+ T cells from blood, with Jurkat cell RNA spiked in. This sample's subset: FACS-sorted CD8+CD4-CCR7+CD45RA+ naive T cells. The receptor was derived from a human donor in good health. Some libraries in this study had Jurkat cell RNA spiked in. Here the CDR3 reads CASSGGAAYNEQFF. The CDR3 coding sequence is TGTGCCAGCAGCGGGGGGGCGGCCTACAATGAGCAGTTCTTC.